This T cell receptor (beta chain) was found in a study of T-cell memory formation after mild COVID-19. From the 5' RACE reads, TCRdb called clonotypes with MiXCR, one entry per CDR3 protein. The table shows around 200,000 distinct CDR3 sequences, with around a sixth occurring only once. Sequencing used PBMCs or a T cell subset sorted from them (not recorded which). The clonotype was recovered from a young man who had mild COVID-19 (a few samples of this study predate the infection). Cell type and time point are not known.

The CDR3 nucleotides read TGTGCCAGCAGCTTAGGGTTCGAGGAGACCCAGTACTTC. Amino acid sequence: CASSLGFEETQYF. This chain links TRBV7-2 with TRBJ2-5; D is uncertain. V dropped 1 base and J dropped 5 bases, with 8 bases sitting between them. The germline V gene has CDR1 SGHTA and CDR2 FQGNSA. The CDR3 contains 13 residues.